This is a list of T cell receptor beta chains from one sample in a study of blood T cells in healthy people across ages. TCRdb redid the calling of the 5' RACE reads with MiXCR, one entry per CDR3 protein. This table holds more than 600,000 distinct CDR3 sequences, about 25% found once. Separately, the same data were catalogued under a study of T cells of mothers and their children.

Sequences were obtained from blood. These receptors all come from a boy aged 5-17 years in good health. Both conserved end residues are part of each CDR3. The order of the fields is clone size, V gene, J gene, D gene, CDR3 protein, CDR3 DNA. A D gene is named only where the DNA matches it firmly. Only some rows state a clone size, as once, few, many or a class for expanded clones.

>.|TRBV2|TRBJ1-2|.
CASSVLLGDYTF
TGTGCCAGCAGTGTCTTACTGGGGGATTACACCTTC
>few|TRBV29-1|TRBJ2-5|TRBD2
CSAQSGSEETQYF
TGCAGCGCTCAGAGCGGGAGTGAGGAGACCCAGTACTTC
>.|TRBV6-1|TRBJ2-7|TRBD1
CASSEGTGFWSYEQYF
TGTGCCAGCAGTGAAGGGACAGGGTTTTGGTCCTACGAGCAGTACTTC
>.|TRBV4-1|TRBJ2-7|.
CASSQVVADYEQYF
TGCGCCAGCAGCCAAGTGGTAGCGGACTACGAGCAGTACTTC
>few|TRBV21-1|TRBJ2-5|.
CASSKSFGGGMETQYF
TGTGCCAGCAGCAAATCCTTTGGCGGGGGGATGGAGACCCAGTACTTC
>.|TRBV7-3|TRBJ2-1|TRBD2
CASSTGTNTVYNEQFF
TGTGCCAGCAGTACCGGGACTAATACCGTCTACAATGAGCAGTTCTTC
>.|TRBV10-3|TRBJ1-2|.
CAISPNTEGTYGYTF
TGTGCCATCAGTCCAAACACTGAGGGGACCTATGGCTACACCTTC
>.|TRBV7-2|TRBJ1-3|.
CASSLGLGSGNTIYF
TGTGCCAGCAGCTTAGGGCTCGGCTCTGGAAACACCATATATTTT
>.|TRBV2|TRBJ2-5|.
CASRPRDLQGETQYF
TGTGCCAGCAGACCCCGGGACCTACAGGGAGAGACCCAGTACTTC
>few|TRBV12-3/TRBV12-4|TRBJ1-3|.
CASSPPFAGNTIYF
TGTGCCAGCAGTCCTCCCTTTGCTGGAAACACCATATATTTT
>.|TRBV6-6|TRBJ2-5|.
CASRRDGIQETQYF
TGTGCCAGCAGGCGGGACGGAATACAAGAGACCCAGTACTTC
>.|TRBV5-6|TRBJ1-6|.
CASSLGAGADSPLHF
TGTGCCAGCAGCTTAGGAGCGGGGGCAGATTCACCCCTCCACTTT
>few|TRBV4-3|TRBJ1-4|.
CASSPGLGEKLFF
TGCGCCAGCAGCCCGGGGCTCGGGGAAAAACTGTTTTTT
>few|TRBV4-1|TRBJ2-7|TRBD2
CASSQGPAGTYEQYF
TGCGCCAGCAGCCAAGGGCCAGCGGGAACCTACGAGCAGTACTTC
>.|TRBV5-1|TRBJ2-5|TRBD2
CASSWTSGITETQYF
TGCGCCAGCAGCTGGACTAGCGGCATTACGGAGACCCAGTACTTC
>few|TRBV9|TRBJ2-4|.
CASTLSPGGIQYF
TGTGCCAGCACCCTCAGCCCAGGCGGCATTCAGTACTTC
>few|TRBV6-5|TRBJ2-2|.
CASTKWGEYGELFF
TGTGCCAGCACTAAGTGGGGTGAATACGGGGAGCTGTTTTTT
>.|TRBV6-5|TRBJ1-1|TRBD1
CASSSTGRNTEAFF
TGTGCCAGCAGTTCGACAGGGAGGAACACTGAAGCTTTCTTT
>.|TRBV5-1|TRBJ2-1|.
CASSFPGGLNEQFF
TGCGCCAGCAGCTTCCCGGGGGGCCTTAATGAGCAGTTCTTC
>.|TRBV12-3/TRBV12-4|TRBJ2-1|.
CASSPTSGDEQFF
TGTGCCAGCAGCCCCACTAGTGGCGATGAGCAGTTCTTC
>few|TRBV29-1|TRBJ2-5|.
CSVGGRVLQETQYF
TGCAGCGTGGGGGGCCGGGTACTACAAGAGACCCAGTACTTC
>few|TRBV4-2|TRBJ2-1|TRBD2
CASSQALAGGFNEQFF
TGTGCCAGCAGCCAAGCTCTAGCGGGAGGGTTCAATGAGCAGTTCTTC
>few|TRBV5-1|TRBJ2-7|.
CASSLLEPSYEQYF
TGCGCCAGCAGCTTACTAGAACCTTCCTACGAGCAGTACTTC
>.|TRBV15|TRBJ2-7|.
CATSRTIGGDGYEQYF
TGTGCCACCAGCCGGACAATTGGCGGGGACGGCTACGAGCAGTACTTC
>.|TRBV28|TRBJ2-5|.
CASTDGSFPLGTQYF
TGTGCCAGCACCGACGGGAGTTTTCCGCTAGGGACCCAGTACTTC
>few|TRBV15|TRBJ2-2|TRBD1
CATSESGTGSHGELFF
TGTGCCACCAGCGAATCCGGGACAGGGTCTCACGGGGAGCTGTTTTTT
>.|TRBV14|TRBJ1-1|.
CASRAAGSGAGGGAFF
TGTGCCAGCAGAGCAGCGGGATCGGGGGCAGGAGGTGGAGCTTTCTTT
>many|TRBV6-6|TRBJ2-5|.
CASKNRTQETQYF
TGTGCCAGCAAGAATCGGACCCAAGAGACCCAGTACTTC
>.|TRBV7-3|TRBJ1-6|TRBD1
CASSTSDRGNAPLHF
TGTGCCAGCAGCACCAGCGACAGGGGTAATGCACCCCTCCACTTT
>many|TRBV7-2|TRBJ2-7|.
CASSYSGSEQYF
TGTGCCAGCAGCTACAGCGGGTCCGAGCAGTACTTC
>.|TRBV4-2|TRBJ2-5|.
CASTPWGGADQETQYF
TGTGCCAGCACCCCTTGGGGTGGGGCGGACCAAGAGACCCAGTACTTC